The 29 T cell receptor beta chains presented below share a single source sample, sequenced in a study of T cell responses to AZD1222 COVID-19 vaccine. The data were produced by immunoSEQ multiplex PCR, yet TCRdb's version contains in-frame clones alone and is incomplete. The profile shows roughly 80,000 clones, around 92% of them singletons. Here the sequenced sample was peripheral blood, taken on day 0 of AZD1222 vaccination. These receptors were taken from an adult in good health.

The chain joins TRBV3-1 (or the pseudogene TRBV3-2) to TRBJ2-7; D unresolved. The V and J ends lost 3 bases and 5 bases respectively, with 14 bases between them. Per germline, CDR1 LGHDT and CDR2 YNNKEL (reference sequence). CDR3 length equals 14 residues. Written as DNA, the CDR3 is TGTGCCAGCAGCCATTGGCAGACGCCCCACGAGCAGTACTTC. Its protein is CASSHWQTPHEQYF.

This rearrangement joins TRBV27 to TRBJ2-2, with TRBD2 matching over 15 bases. V shed 1 base and J 4 bases; nucleotides not matched to a gene: 4. Germline V lookup: CDR1 MNHEY, CDR2 SMNVEV (reference sequence). This CDR3 comprises 18 residues. Here the CDR3 DNA reads TGTGCCAGCAGTTTATGGACTAGCGGGAGGGCCCCCACCGGGGAGCTGTTTTTT. This sequence encodes CASSLWTSGRAPTGELFF.

The chain joins TRBV28 to TRBJ2-7; TRBD2 is a possible D gene (6 bases). Germline V gene data show CDR1 as MDHEN and CDR2 as SYDVKM. V lost 9 bases, J lost 1 base, and 19 bases lay in between. CDR3 length equals 15 residues. The CDR3 loop is CASKIAESPSYEQYF. In nucleotides, the CDR3 is TGTGCCAGTAAAATAGCGGAGTCCCCTTCCTACGAGCAGTACTTC.

The CDR3 nucleotides read TGCGCCAGCAGAGGAGATTCCTACGAGCAGTACTTC. Encoded protein: CASRGDSYEQYF. The chain combines TRBV10-2 with TRBJ2-7; D is uncertain. V lost 6 bases to trimming and J lost 1 base, with 7 bases between them. Germline V gene data show CDR1 as WSHSY and CDR2 as SAAADI. The CDR3 loop spans 12 amino acids.

This rearrangement joins TRBV5-1 to TRBJ1-5; 7 nucleotides match TRBD1. Per germline, CDR1 SGHRS and CDR2 YFSETQ. This CDR3 is built from 14 residues. V lost 2 bases, J lost 7 bases, and 6 bases stayed unmatched. The CDR3 sequence is CASSFTGEGQPQHF. The DNA for the CDR3 is TGCGCCAGCAGCTTTACAGGGGAAGGACAGCCCCAGCATTTT.

V usage is TRBV9 and J usage is TRBJ2-1; D possibly corresponds to TRBD1 (5 bases). Germline values: CDR1 SGDLS, CDR2 YYNGEE. V was trimmed by 1 base and J by 6 bases, leaving 11 bases between them. CDR3 length: 14 amino acids. The CDR3 is CASSVPDSRNEQFF. CDR3 nucleotide sequence: TGTGCCAGCAGCGTACCAGACAGCCGCAATGAGCAGTTCTTC.

The genes are TRBV6-1 and TRBJ1-3, with a weak D call TRBD1 (5 bases). In germline, CDR1 is MNHNS, CDR2 SASEGT. The CDR3 is 16 amino acids. V lost 0 bases and J lost 4, with 13 bases in between. The DNA of the CDR3 is TGTGCCAGCAGTGAAGCGGCCAGGGCGAACGGAAACACCATATATTTT. It yields the protein CASSEAARANGNTIYF.

The CDR3 spells CASSSGGGGSYNEQFF. The CDR3 DNA reads TGTGCCAGCAGTTCCGGAGGGGGAGGCTCCTACAATGAGCAGTTCTTC. This chain joins TRBV28 and TRBJ2-1; D might be TRBD1 or TRBD2, each matching 6 bases. Between the trimmed V and J ends, which lost 4 bases and 0 bases, there was a span of 13 bases. The CDR3 is 16 residues long. Looked up from germline, CDR1 is MDHEN and CDR2 is SYDVKM.

The chain carries TRBV9 and TRBJ1-2; perhaps TRBD1 as D (6 bases). The V gene lost 3 bases and the J gene lost 2 bases, with 8 bases spanning the gap. Germline CDR1 SGDLS, CDR2 YYNGEE. This CDR3 comprises 13 residues. The CDR3 is CASSDGTNYGYTF. CDR3 sequence (DNA): TGTGCCAGCAGCGATGGGACAAACTATGGCTACACCTTC. Using reference TRBV9 and TRBJ1-2 for the parts outside the CDR3, the full variable domain is DSGVTQTPKHLITATGQRVTLRCSPRSGDLSVYWYQQSLDQGLQFLIQYYNGEERAKGNILERFSAQQFPDLHSELNLSSLELGDSALYFCASSDGTNYGYTFGSGTRLTVV.

The rearrangement links TRBV3-1 (or the pseudogene TRBV3-2) to TRBJ2-5; TRBD1 matches 8 bases. Germline trimming cut 6 bases from V and 4 bases from J; bases unmatched to any gene: 7. Germline V lookup: CDR1 LGHDT, CDR2 YNNKEL (reference sequence). CDR3 size: 14 residues. CDR3 bases: TGTGCCAGCAGTCGAAGACAGGGGCGAGAGACCCAGTACTTC. Translating it yields CASSRRQGRETQYF.

This chain links TRBV10-3 with TRBJ1-5, with 7 bases matching TRBD1. The junction had 5 bases not matched to a gene; V was cut back by 0 bases and J by 6 bases. The CDR3 covers 15 residues. CDR1 is ENHRY, CDR2 SYGVKD, per germline. The CDR3 reads CAISESIQGFQPQHF. Written as DNA, the CDR3 is TGTGCCATCAGTGAGTCGATACAGGGGTTTCAGCCCCAGCATTTT.

The J gene is TRBJ2-1, the V gene TRBV6-5, with no clear D. Per the germline V gene, CDR1 is MNHEY and CDR2 is SVGAGI. Between the trimmed V and J ends, which lost 0 bases and 7 bases, there was a span of 4 bases. CDR3 size: 12 residues. The CDR3 is CASSYSGNEQFF. The CDR3 region has the DNA TGTGCCAGCAGTTACTCGGGAAATGAGCAGTTCTTC.

V usage is TRBV4-1 and J usage is TRBJ2-7; TRBD2 matches 8 bases. The CDR3 spans 15 residues. V trimming: 0 bases; J trimming: 2 bases; junction bases outside the gene matches: 3. Germline V CDR1 and CDR2: MGHRA, YSYEKL. CDR3: CASSQEVAGPYEQYF. In DNA, the CDR3 is TGCGCCAGCAGCCAAGAGGTAGCGGGACCCTACGAGCAGTACTTC.

This clone was counted once. This rearrangement joins TRBV18 to TRBJ2-1; TRBD2 matches at 7 bases. The CDR3 is made up of 14 amino acids. Germline V gene data show CDR1 as KGHSH and CDR2 as LQKENI. V lost 2 bases, J lost 4 bases, and 2 bases stayed unmatched. CDR3 DNA sequence: TGTGCCAGCTCACCAAAGCGGGATTACAATGAGCAGTTCTTC. Its protein product is CASSPKRDYNEQFF.

The V call is TRBV19, the J call TRBJ1-2; D call uncertain. The ends were cut back, 3 bases at V and 0 bases at J, with 14 bases in the middle. CDR3 length equals 16 residues. The germline V gene has CDR1 LNHDA and CDR2 SQIVND (reference sequence). CDR3 nucleotides: TGTGCCAGTAGTATTGGGAGCCCCCACCCTAACTATGGCTACACCTTC. Amino acids: CASSIGSPHPNYGYTF.

The rearrangement joins TRBV5-1 to TRBJ1-2; D unresolved. This CDR3 region has 11 residues. Germline values: CDR1 SGHRS, CDR2 YFSETQ. The V gene lost 0 bases and the J gene lost 8 bases, with 5 bases spanning the gap. CDR3 nucleotide sequence: TGCGCCAGCAGCTTGGATGCCGGCTACACCTTC. It codes for CASSLDAGYTF.

V and J are TRBV27 and TRBJ2-7; the match to TRBD2 covers 10 bases. The trim removed 5 bases at V and 4 bases at J, leaving 14 bases unmatched. Germline V gene data show CDR1 as MNHEY and CDR2 as SMNVEV (reference sequence). The CDR3 consists of 17 residues. CDR3: CASSKRQGLAGEYEQYF. The CDR3 bases are TGTGCCAGCAGTAAGCGCCAAGGGCTAGCGGGAGAGTACGAGCAGTACTTC.

The chain employs TRBV18 and TRBJ1-2; the D gene is possibly TRBD1 (6 bases). With 6 bases removed from V and 6 bases from J, the gap between germline ends came to 20 bases. The CDR3 consists of 15 residues. CDR1 KGHSH and CDR2 LQKENI come from the germline V gene. The CDR3 DNA is TGTGCCAGCTCCGACCAGTCGGGGGGCAGCAATGGCTACACCTTC. It specifies CASSDQSGGSNGYTF.

This rearrangement joins TRBV29-1 to TRBJ2-7; a possible D gene is TRBD1 (6 bases). The length of the CDR3 is 14 residues. Trimming removed 1 base at V and 4 bases at J, with 14 bases between. CDR1 and CDR2 from the germline V gene are SQVTM and ANQGSEA. The CDR3 region is CSVEGGQGIYEQYF. DNA of the CDR3: TGCAGCGTTGAAGGAGGGCAGGGGATATACGAGCAGTACTTC.

The rearrangement joins TRBV6-5 to TRBJ1-5; weak D call: TRBD1 (5 bases). CDR3 length equals 13 residues. Trimming removed 7 bases from V and 4 bases from J, with 11 bases in between. Germline lookup yields CDR1 MNHEY and CDR2 SVGAGI. The CDR3 nucleotides are TGTGCCAGCATGACAGCAAATAATCAGCCCCAGCATTTT. This sequence encodes CASMTANNQPQHF.

The genes are TRBV6-5 and TRBJ2-1; 11 nucleotides agree with TRBD2. This CDR3 is 15 amino acids long. Unmatched junction bases numbered 9, after V lost 5 bases and J lost 9 bases. CDR1 MNHEY and CDR2 SVGAGI come from the germline V gene. Here the CDR3 reads CASSRLAGNAAEQFF. The CDR3 DNA reads TGTGCCAGCAGTAGACTAGCGGGAAACGCGGCTGAGCAGTTCTTC.

CDR3 nucleotides: TGCAGTGCGCTGTCCCTCCCCACTGTGTACTTC. It specifies CSALSLPTVYF. The gene calls are TRBV20-1 and TRBJ2-5; no reliable D call. V dropped 6 bases and J dropped 13 bases, with 18 bases sitting between them. The CDR3 totals 11 residues. The germline V gene encodes CDR1 DFQATT and CDR2 SNEGSKA (reference sequence).

The chain recombines TRBV20-1 with TRBJ1-1; D possibly corresponds to TRBD1 (5 bases). This CDR3 spans 10 amino acids. The V gene lost 3 bases and the J gene lost 10 bases, with 9 bases spanning the gap. CDR1 and CDR2 (germline): DFQATT, SNEGSKA (reference sequence). The CDR3 sequence is CSASSRGAFF. The CDR3 region has the DNA TGCAGTGCTAGCTCAAGGGGAGCTTTCTTT.

V and J are TRBV10-3 and TRBJ1-4; D is uncertain. Trimming removed 8 bases at V and 6 bases at J, with 13 bases between. This CDR3 has 13 residues. Germline values: CDR1 ENHRY, CDR2 SYGVKD. CDR3 bases: TGTGCCATCGGTACCCAAGTGGATGAAAAACTGTTTTTT. This gives the protein CAIGTQVDEKLFF.

The V call is TRBV30, the J call TRBJ1-4, with 7 positions matching TRBD1. CDR1 and CDR2 (germline): GTSNPN, SVGIG (reference sequence). The CDR3 loop spans 15 amino acids. The V gene end was trimmed by 3 bases and the J gene end by 6 bases; junction bases not matched to a gene: 10. The CDR3 nucleotides read TGTGCCTGGAGCCTTACACACGACAGGGATGAAAAACTGTTTTTT. It codes for CAWSLTHDRDEKLFF.

This sequence joins TRBV4-2 and TRBJ1-2; D is unclear. This CDR3 is built from 16 residues. Per the germline V gene, CDR1 is LGHNA and CDR2 is YNFKEQ. Trimming took 0 bases from V and 8 from J, leaving 19 bases between them. The CDR3 sequence is CASSQETLSPMKGYTF. The DNA of the CDR3 is TGTGCCAGCAGCCAAGAGACACTTTCCCCAATGAAAGGCTACACCTTC.

The V call is TRBV28, the J call TRBJ2-1; a possible D gene is TRBD2 (7 bases). Germline loops: CDR1 MDHEN, CDR2 SYDVKM. The V and J ends lost 7 bases and 6 bases respectively, with 16 bases between them. The CDR3 loop spans 14 amino acids. The CDR3 sequence is CASTTTRGGNEQFF. The CDR3 nucleotides are TGTGCCAGCACCACTACAAGGGGGGGCAATGAGCAGTTCTTC. Full variable domain (remainder filled in from reference TRBV28 and TRBJ2-1): DVKVTQSSRYLVKRTGEKVFLECVQDMDHENMFWYRQDPGLGLRLIYFSYDVKMKEKGDIPEGYSVSREKKERFSLILESASTNQTSMYLCASTTTRGGNEQFFGPGTRLTVL.

The CDR3 DNA is TGTGCCACCAGCAGAGATTTAAGGCTAACAGAGACCCAGTACTTC. Encoded protein: CATSRDLRLTETQYF. The J gene is TRBJ2-5, the V gene TRBV15; D is ambiguous. The CDR3 totals 15 residues. V was trimmed by 0 bases and J by 4 bases, leaving 12 bases between them. CDR1 and CDR2 from the germline V gene are LNHNV and YYDKDF (reference sequence).

The J gene is TRBJ1-2, the V gene TRBV5-6; D is uncertain. Germline V gives CDR1 SGHDT, CDR2 YYEEEE. V lost 0 bases to trimming and J lost 4 bases, with 10 bases between them. The CDR3 runs 14 residues. The CDR3: CASSLGTVSYGYTF. In nucleotides, the CDR3 is TGTGCCAGCAGCTTGGGTACAGTCTCCTATGGCTACACCTTC.